This T cell receptor (beta chain) appears in the sequencing data of a study of blood T cell repertoires in COVID-19 (TCRdb year 2020). About the full investigation: Samples from collaborators originated in the United States, Italy and Spain and spanned both the acute and convalescent phases of COVID-19. The material from the prospective study consisted of cDNA or gDNA derived from T cells, B-cell-depleted T cells, or PBMCs. The dataset comprised deeply sampled blood TCRbeta repertoires from subjects exposed to, actively infected with, or recovered from COVID-19. The repertoires were released in a freely available public database meant as a resource for research on the immune response to SARS-CoV-2. Samples were obtained from the ongoing ImmuneRACE study (first 160 participants) and from 1,200 or so subjects provided by 6 global collaborators. Sample metadata almost always included a de-identified subject ID, COVID-19 status, age in years and sex. Where HLA class I and class II types were available, the types were taken from metadata supplied by the sample provider, not from assay-based typing.

With regard to this clone: Its antigen remains undetermined. No much larger clone exists at a distance of one base, and base qualities are not known.

What the research found in general, with its limitations: The amount of clinical and demographic metadata varied by source and participant and was provided uncurated.

Collaborating institutions collected whole blood in K2EDTA tubes following their own protocols. For TCRbeta analysis, collaborators shipped samples in one of three forms: frozen whole blood, isolated PBMCs, or DNA extracted from either of those sample types. TCRbeta CDR3 regions were amplified from genomic DNA by means of the immunoSEQ Assay, a bias-controlled multiplex PCR. The authors' analysis ran thus. The number of nucleated cells in each sample was estimated from the amplification of reference gene primers within the assay. To quantify the absolute abundance of each unique TCRbeta CDR3 rearrangement, sequence reads were collapsed and filtered. Productive Simpson clonality was computed per sample as the square root of Simpson's diversity index over productive rearrangements. What TCRdb holds here is the immuneACCESS table cut down to in-frame rearrangements. Part of the clones is not present; checked against another copy, under half of the missing clones reflect an unresolved V gene, and the others are unexplained. That table supplies the V and J calls and clone size; D and trimming were determined from the DNA. Present in this sample are about 140,000 clones, approximately 92% of which were seen just once. The ten top clones hold approximately 3% of the sample.

This sequence originates from a woman between 55 and 75 years old with active COVID-19. Sequencing was performed on peripheral blood.

The base sequence is TGTGCCAGCAGCGCCCGGACAGGCTACGAGCAGTACTTC. Translated, this is CASSARTGYEQYF. Recombination joined TRBV6-6 with TRBJ2-7; the central 7 bases match TRBD1. Germline trimming: 6 bases from V, 3 bases from J; junction bases outside gene matches: 5. According to the germline V gene (reference sequence), CDR1 reads MNHNY and CDR2 reads SVGAGI. The CDR3 spans 13 residues, from the cysteine through the phenylalanine. Kept here is only the CDR3 DNA, which spans 39 bases and is read in frame from base 1.